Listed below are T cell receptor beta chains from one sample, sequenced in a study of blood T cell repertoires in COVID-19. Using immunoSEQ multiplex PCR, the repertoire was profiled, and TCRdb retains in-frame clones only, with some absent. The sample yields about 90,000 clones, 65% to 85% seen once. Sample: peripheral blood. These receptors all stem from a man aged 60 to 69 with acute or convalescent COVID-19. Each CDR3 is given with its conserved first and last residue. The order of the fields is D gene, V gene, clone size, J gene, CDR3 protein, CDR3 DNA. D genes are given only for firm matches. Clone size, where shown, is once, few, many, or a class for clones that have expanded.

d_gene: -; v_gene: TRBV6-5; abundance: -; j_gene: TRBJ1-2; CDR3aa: CATDTGSNYGYTF; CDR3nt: TGTGCCACCGATACAGGGTCTAACTATGGCTACACCTTC
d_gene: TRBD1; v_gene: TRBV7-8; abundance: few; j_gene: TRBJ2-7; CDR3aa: CASSLGDRGVYEQYF; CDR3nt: TGTGCCAGCAGCTTAGGCGACAGGGGGGTCTACGAGCAGTACTTC
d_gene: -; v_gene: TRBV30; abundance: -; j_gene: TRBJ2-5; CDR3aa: CAWSGRYQETQYF; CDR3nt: TGTGCCTGGAGTGGCCGGTACCAAGAGACCCAGTACTTC
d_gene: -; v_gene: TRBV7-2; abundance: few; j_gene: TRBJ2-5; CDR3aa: CASSFRTEETQYF; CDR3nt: TGTGCCAGCAGCTTCAGGACAGAAGAGACCCAGTACTTC
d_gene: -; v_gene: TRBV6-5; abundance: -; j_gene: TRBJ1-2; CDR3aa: CASSFGSSYTF; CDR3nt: TGTGCCAGCAGTTTCGGTTCGAGCTACACCTTC
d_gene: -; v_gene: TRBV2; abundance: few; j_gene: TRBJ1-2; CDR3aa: CASKRVYYYGYTF; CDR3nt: TGTGCCAGCAAGAGGGTTTACTACTATGGCTACACCTTC
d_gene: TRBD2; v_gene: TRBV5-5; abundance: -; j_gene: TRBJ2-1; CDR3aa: CASSISGGTSYNEQFF; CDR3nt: TGTGCCAGCAGCATTAGCGGGGGGACATCCTACAATGAGCAGTTCTTC
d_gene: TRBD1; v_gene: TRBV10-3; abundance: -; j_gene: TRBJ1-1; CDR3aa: CAISESGQGALNTEAFF; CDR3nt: TGTGCCATCAGTGAGTCGGGACAGGGGGCGTTGAACACTGAAGCTTTCTTT
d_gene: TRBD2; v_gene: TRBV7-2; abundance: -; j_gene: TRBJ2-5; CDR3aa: CASSLAGSSSGGQAETQYF; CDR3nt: TGTGCCAGCAGCTTAGCGGGGTCGTCTAGCGGGGGACAAGCGGAGACCCAGTACTTC
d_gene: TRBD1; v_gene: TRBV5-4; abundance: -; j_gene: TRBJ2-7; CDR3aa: CASSRDRVSEQYF; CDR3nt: TGTGCCAGCAGTCGGGACAGGGTGAGCGAGCAGTACTTC
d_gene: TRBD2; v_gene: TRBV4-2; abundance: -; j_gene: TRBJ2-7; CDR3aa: CASSQVGGTSGVYEQYF; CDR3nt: TGTGCCAGCAGCCAAGTAGGAGGGACTAGCGGGGTCTACGAGCAGTACTTC
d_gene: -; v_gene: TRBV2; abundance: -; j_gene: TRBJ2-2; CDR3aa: CASTREGVTGELFF; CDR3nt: TGTGCCAGCACTCGAGAGGGGGTAACCGGGGAGCTGTTTTTT
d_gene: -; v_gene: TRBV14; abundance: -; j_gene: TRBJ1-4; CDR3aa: CASSQDRGRNEKLFF; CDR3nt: TGTGCCAGCAGCCAAGACAGGGGTAGGAACGAAAAACTGTTTTTT
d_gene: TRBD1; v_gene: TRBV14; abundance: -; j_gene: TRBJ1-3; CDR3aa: CASSPQGQISGNTIYF; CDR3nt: TGTGCCAGCAGCCCGCAGGGACAGATCTCTGGAAACACCATATATTTT
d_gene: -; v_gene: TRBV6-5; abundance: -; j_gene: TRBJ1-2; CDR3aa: CASSFEGSGANYGYTF; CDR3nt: TGTGCCAGCAGTTTTGAGGGGTCAGGGGCTAACTATGGCTACACCTTC
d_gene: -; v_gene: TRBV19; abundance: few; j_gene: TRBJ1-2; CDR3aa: CASSTNYGYTF; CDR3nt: TGTGCCAGTAGTACGAACTATGGCTACACCTTC
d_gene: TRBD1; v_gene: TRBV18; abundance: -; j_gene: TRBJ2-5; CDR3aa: CASQGPGTGGQETQYF; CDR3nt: TGTGCCAGTCAAGGGCCCGGGACAGGCGGACAAGAGACCCAGTACTTC
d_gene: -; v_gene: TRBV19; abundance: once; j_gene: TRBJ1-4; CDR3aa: CASSIDRVNPELFF; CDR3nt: TGTGCCAGTAGTATAGATCGCGTCAATCCGGAACTGTTTTTT
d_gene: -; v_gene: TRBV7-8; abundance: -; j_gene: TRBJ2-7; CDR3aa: CASSPHTGEYEQYF; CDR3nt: TGTGCCAGCAGCCCACACACGGGGGAGTACGAGCAGTACTTC
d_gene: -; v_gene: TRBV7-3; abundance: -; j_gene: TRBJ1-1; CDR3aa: CASSDLAVMNTEAFF; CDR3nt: TGTGCCAGCAGCGATCTGGCGGTAATGAACACTGAAGCTTTCTTT
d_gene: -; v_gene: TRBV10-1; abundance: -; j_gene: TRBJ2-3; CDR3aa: CASNAGYTDTQYF; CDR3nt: TGCGCCAGCAATGCGGGATACACAGATACGCAGTATTTT
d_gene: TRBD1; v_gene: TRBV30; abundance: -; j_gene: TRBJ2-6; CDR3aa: CAWSFGTGPNVLTF; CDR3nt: TGTGCCTGGAGCTTCGGGACAGGTCCCAACGTCCTGACTTTC
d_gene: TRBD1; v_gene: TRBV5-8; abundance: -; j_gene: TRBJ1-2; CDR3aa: CASSLLGQGAVGGYTF; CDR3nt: TGTGCCAGCAGCTTGTTGGGTCAGGGGGCGGTAGGTGGCTACACCTTC
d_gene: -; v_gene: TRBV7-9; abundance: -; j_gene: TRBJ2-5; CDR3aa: CASSLGGKRQRVKETQYF; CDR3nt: TGTGCCAGCAGCTTAGGAGGGAAGCGTCAGCGGGTAAAAGAGACCCAGTACTTC
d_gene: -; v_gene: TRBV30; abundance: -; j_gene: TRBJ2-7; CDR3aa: CAWSGRDFAYEQYF; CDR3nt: TGTGCCTGGAGTGGCCGGGACTTTGCCTACGAGCAGTACTTC
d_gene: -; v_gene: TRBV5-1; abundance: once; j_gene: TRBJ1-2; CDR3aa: CASSLAGDYGYTF; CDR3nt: TGCGCCAGCAGCTTGGCGGGGGACTATGGCTACACCTTC
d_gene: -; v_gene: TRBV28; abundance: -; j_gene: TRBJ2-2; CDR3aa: CASSLGTDWNTGELFF; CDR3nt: TGTGCCAGCAGTTTGGGAACGGACTGGAACACCGGGGAGCTGTTTTTT
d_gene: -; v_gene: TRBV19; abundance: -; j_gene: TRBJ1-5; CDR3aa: CASSNDRSSNQPQHF; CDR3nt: TGTGCCAGTAGCAATGACAGATCGAGCAATCAGCCCCAGCATTTT
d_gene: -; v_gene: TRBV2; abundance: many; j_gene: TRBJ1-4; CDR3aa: CASSDFSREKLFF; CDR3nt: TGTGCCAGCAGTGATTTTAGCAGAGAAAAACTGTTTTTT
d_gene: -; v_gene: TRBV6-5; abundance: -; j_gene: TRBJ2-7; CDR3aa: CASSYQGGEQYF; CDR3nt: TGTGCCAGCAGTTACCAGGGTGGCGAGCAGTACTTC
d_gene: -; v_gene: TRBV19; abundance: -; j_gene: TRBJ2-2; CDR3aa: CASSMVGVTGELFF; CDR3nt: TGTGCCAGTAGTATGGTAGGGGTCACCGGGGAGCTGTTTTTT
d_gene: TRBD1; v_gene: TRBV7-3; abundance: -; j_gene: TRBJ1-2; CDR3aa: CASSPTQGDYGYTF; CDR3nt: TGTGCCAGCAGCCCTACACAGGGGGACTATGGCTACACCTTC
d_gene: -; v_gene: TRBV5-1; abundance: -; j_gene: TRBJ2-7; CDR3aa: CASSLELSYYEQYF; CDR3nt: TGCGCCAGCAGCTTGGAACTGAGCTACTACGAGCAGTACTTC
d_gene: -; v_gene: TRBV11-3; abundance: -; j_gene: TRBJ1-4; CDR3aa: CASSLPYPTPDPNEKLFF; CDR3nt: TGTGCCAGCAGCTTACCCTACCCGACACCAGATCCGAATGAAAAACTGTTTTTT
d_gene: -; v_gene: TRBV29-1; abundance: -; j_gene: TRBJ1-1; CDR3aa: CSVEDPAGVNTEAFF; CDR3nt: TGCAGCGTTGAAGACCCGGCGGGGGTAAACACTGAAGCTTTCTTT
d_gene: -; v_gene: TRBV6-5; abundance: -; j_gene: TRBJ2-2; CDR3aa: CAAAATEHTGELFF; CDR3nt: TGTGCCGCCGCAGCAACAGAGCACACCGGGGAGCTGTTTTTT
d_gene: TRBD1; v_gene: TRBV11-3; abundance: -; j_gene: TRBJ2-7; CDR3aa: CASSADRGRQYF; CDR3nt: TGTGCCAGCAGCGCCGACAGGGGAAGGCAGTACTTC